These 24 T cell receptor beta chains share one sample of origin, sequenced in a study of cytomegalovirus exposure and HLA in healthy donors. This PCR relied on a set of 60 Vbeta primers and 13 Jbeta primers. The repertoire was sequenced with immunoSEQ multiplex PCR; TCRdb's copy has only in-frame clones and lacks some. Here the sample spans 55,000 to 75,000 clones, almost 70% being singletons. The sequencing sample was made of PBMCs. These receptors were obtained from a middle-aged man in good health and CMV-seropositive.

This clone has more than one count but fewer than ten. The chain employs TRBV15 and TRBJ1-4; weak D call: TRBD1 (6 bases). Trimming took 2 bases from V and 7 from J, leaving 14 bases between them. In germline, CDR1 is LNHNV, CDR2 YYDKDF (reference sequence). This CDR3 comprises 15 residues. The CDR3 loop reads CATSRPTLGAEKLFF. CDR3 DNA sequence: TGTGCCACCAGCAGACCTACTTTGGGGGCTGAAAAACTGTTTTTT.

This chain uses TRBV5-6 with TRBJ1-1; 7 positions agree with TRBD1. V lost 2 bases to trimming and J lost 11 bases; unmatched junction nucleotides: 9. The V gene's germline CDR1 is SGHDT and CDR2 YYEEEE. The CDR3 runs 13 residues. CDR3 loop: CASSLLEGAGAFF. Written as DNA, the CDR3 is TGTGCCAGCAGCTTACTTGAGGGGGCTGGGGCTTTCTTT.

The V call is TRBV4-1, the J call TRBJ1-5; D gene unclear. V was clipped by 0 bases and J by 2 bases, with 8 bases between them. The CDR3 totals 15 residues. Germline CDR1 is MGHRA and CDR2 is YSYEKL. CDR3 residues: CASSQDAAGNQPQHF. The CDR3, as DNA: TGCGCCAGCAGCCAAGATGCGGCAGGCAATCAGCCCCAGCATTTT.

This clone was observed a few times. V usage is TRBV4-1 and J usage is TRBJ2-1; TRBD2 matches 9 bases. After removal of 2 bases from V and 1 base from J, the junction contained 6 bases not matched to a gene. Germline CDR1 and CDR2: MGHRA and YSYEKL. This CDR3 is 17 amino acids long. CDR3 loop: CASSQSGAGGSYNEQFF. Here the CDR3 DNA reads TGCGCCAGCAGCCAATCGGGAGCGGGGGGTTCCTACAATGAGCAGTTCTTC.

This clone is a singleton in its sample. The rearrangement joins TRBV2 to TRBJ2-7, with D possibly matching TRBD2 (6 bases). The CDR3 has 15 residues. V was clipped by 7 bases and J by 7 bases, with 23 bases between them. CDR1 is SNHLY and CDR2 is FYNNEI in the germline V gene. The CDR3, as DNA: TGTGCCAGCACCCCTTATAAAGGAGGGCCGGGGGAGCAGTACTTC. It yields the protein CASTPYKGGPGEQYF.

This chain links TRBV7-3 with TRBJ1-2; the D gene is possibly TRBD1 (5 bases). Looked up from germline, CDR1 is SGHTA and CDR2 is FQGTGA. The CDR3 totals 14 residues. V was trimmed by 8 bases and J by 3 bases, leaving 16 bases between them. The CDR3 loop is CASGIAGGDYGYTF. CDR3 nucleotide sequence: TGTGCCAGCGGGATAGCGGGGGGTGACTATGGCTACACCTTC.

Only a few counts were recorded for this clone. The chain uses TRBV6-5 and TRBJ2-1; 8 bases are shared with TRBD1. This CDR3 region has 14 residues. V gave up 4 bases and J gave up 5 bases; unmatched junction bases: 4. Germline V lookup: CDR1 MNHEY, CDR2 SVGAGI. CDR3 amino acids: CASSSAGGHNEQFF. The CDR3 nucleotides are TGTGCCAGCAGTTCTGCAGGGGGCCACAATGAGCAGTTCTTC.

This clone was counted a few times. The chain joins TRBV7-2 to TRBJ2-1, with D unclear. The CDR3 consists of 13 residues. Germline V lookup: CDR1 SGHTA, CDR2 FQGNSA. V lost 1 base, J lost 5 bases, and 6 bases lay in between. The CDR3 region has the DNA TGTGCCAGCAGCTTAGGCGTAAACAATGAGCAGTTCTTC. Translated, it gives CASSLGVNNEQFF.

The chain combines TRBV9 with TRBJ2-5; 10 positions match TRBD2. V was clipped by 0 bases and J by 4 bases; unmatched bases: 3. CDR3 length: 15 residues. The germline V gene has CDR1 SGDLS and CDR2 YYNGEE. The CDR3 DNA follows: TGTGCCAGCAGCGTAGAGCGGGGGGGCGGAGAGACCCAGTACTTC. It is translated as CASSVERGGGETQYF.

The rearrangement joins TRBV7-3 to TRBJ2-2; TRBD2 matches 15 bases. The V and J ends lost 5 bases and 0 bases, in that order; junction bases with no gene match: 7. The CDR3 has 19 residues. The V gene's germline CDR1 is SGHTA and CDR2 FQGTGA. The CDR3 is CASSPQRTSGRANTGELFF. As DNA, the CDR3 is TGTGCCAGCAGCCCCCAAAGGACTAGCGGGAGGGCGAACACCGGGGAGCTGTTTTTT.

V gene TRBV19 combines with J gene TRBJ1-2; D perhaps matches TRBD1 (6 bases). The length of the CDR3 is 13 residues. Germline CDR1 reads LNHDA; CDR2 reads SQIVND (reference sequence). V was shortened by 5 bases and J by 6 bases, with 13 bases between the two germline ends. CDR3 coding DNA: TGTGCCAGTAGTCAAAGGGCAGGGGATGGCTACACCTTC. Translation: CASSQRAGDGYTF.

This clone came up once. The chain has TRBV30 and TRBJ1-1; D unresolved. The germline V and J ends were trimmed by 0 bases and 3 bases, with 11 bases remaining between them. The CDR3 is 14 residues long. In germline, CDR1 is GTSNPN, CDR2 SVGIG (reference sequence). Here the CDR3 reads CAWSVRPSYTEAFF. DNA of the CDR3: TGTGCCTGGAGTGTACGCCCCAGTTACACTGAAGCTTTCTTT. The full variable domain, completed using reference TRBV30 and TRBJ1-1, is SQTIHQWPATLVQPVGSPLSLECTVEGTSNPNLYWYRQAAGRGLQLLFYSVGIGQISSEVPQNLSASRPQDRQFILSSKKLLLSDSGFYLCAWSVRPSYTEAFFGQGTRLTVV.

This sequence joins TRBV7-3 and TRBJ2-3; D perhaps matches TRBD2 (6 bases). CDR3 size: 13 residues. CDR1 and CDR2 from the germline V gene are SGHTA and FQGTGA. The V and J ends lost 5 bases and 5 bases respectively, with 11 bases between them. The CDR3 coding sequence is TGTGCCAGCAGCCCCTATAGCGGAGATACGCAGTATTTT. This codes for CASSPYSGDTQYF. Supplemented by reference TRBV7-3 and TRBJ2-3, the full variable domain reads GAGVSQTPSNKVTEKGKYVELRCDPISGHTALYWYRQSLGQGPEFLIYFQGTGAADDSGLPNDRFFAVRPEGSVSTLKIQRTERGDSAVYLCASSPYSGDTQYFGPGTRLTVL.

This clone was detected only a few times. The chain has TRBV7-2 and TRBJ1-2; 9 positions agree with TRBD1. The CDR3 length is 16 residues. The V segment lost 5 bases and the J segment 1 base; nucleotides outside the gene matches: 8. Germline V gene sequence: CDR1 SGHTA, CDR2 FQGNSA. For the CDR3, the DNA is TGTGCCAGCAGCACGCGGCGGGACAGGGTTAACTATGGCTACACCTTC. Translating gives CASSTRRDRVNYGYTF.

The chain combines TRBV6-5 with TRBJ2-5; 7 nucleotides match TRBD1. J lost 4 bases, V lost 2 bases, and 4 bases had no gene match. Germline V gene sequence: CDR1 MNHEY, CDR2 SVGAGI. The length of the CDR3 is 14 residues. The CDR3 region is CASSYTRQGETQYF. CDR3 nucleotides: TGTGCCAGCAGTTACACTCGACAGGGAGAGACCCAGTACTTC.

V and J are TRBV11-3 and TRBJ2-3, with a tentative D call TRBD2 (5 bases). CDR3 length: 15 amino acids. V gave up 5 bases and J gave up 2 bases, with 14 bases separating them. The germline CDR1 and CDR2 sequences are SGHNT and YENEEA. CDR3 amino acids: CASSPEKRFTDTQYF. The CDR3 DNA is TGTGCCAGCAGCCCCGAGAAGCGGTTCACAGATACGCAGTATTTT. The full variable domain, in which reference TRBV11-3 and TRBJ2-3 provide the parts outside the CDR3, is EAGVVQSPRYKIIEKKQPVAFWCNPISGHNTLYWYLQNLGQGPELLIRYENEEAVDDSQLPKDRFSAERLKGVDSTLKIQPAELGDSAVYLCASSPEKRFTDTQYFGPGTRLTVL.

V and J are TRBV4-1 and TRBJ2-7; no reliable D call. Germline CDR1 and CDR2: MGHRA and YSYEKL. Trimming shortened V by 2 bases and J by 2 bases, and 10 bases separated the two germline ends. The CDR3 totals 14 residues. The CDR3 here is CASSQLTRAYEQYF. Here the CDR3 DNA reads TGCGCCAGCAGCCAACTTACCCGAGCCTACGAGCAGTACTTC.

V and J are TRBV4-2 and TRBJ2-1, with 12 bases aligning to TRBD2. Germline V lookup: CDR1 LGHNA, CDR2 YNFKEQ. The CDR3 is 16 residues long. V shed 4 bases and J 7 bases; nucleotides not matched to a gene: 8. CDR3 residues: CASSLRLAGVLNEQFF. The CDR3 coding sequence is TGTGCCAGCAGCCTTCGACTAGCGGGAGTTCTTAATGAGCAGTTCTTC.

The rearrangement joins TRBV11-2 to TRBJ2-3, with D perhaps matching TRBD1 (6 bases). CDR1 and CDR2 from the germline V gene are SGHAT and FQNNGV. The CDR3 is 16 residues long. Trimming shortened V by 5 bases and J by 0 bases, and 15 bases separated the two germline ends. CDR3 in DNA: TGTGCCAGCAGCATACGTGGGGGCGTAAGCACAGATACGCAGTATTTT. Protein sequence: CASSIRGGVSTDTQYF. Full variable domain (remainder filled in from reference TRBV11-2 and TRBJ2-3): EAGVAQSPRYKIIEKRQSVAFWCNPISGHATLYWYQQILGQGPKLLIQFQNNGVVDDSQLPKDRFSAERLKGVDSTLKIQPAKLEDSAVYLCASSIRGGVSTDTQYFGPGTRLTVL.

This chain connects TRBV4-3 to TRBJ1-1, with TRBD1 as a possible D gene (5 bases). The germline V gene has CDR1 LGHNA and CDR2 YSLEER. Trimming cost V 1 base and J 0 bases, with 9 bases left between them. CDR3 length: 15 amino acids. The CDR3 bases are TGCGCCAGCAGCCAAGGGACAAGCATGAACACTGAAGCTTTCTTT. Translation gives CASSQGTSMNTEAFF.

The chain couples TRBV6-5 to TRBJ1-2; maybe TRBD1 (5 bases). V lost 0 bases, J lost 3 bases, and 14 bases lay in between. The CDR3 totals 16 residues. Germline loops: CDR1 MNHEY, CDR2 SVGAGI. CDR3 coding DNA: TGTGCCAGCAGTTACTCGGAAGGCAGGGTAGACTATGGCTACACCTTC. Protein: CASSYSEGRVDYGYTF.

The CDR3 region has the DNA TGTGCCAGCAGATTGGTTCCAACAGGGTCGAATGGCTACACCTTC. Encoded protein: CASRLVPTGSNGYTF. The chain carries TRBV7-3 and TRBJ1-2; tentative D call: TRBD1 (6 bases). The V gene lost 6 bases and the J gene lost 6 bases, with 20 bases spanning the gap. Germline V gene lookup returns CDR1 SGHTA and CDR2 FQGTGA. The CDR3 loop spans 15 amino acids.

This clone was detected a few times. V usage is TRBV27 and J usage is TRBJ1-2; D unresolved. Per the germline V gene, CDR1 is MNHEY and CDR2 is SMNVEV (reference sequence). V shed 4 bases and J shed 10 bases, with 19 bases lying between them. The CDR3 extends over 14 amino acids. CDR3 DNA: TGTGCCAGCAGTTCAAGTCTTATCGGGGATGACTACACCTTC. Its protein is CASSSSLIGDDYTF.

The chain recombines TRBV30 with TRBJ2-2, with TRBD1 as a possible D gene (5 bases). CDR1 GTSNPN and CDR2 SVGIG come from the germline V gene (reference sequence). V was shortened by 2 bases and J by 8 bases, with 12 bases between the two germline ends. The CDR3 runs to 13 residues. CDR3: CAWSRDSVGELFF. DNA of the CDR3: TGTGCCTGGAGTAGAGACAGCGTTGGGGAGCTGTTTTTT.